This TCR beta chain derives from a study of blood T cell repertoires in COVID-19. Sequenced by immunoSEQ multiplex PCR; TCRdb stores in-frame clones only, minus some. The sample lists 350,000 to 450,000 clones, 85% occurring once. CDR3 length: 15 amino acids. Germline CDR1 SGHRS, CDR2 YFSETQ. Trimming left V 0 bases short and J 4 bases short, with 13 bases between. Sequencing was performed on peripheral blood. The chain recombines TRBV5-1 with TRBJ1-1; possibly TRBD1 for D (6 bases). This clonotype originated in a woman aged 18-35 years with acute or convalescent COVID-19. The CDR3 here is CASSLGGGEGTEAFF. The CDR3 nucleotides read TGCGCCAGCAGCTTGGGCGGGGGCGAGGGCACTGAAGCTTTCTTT.